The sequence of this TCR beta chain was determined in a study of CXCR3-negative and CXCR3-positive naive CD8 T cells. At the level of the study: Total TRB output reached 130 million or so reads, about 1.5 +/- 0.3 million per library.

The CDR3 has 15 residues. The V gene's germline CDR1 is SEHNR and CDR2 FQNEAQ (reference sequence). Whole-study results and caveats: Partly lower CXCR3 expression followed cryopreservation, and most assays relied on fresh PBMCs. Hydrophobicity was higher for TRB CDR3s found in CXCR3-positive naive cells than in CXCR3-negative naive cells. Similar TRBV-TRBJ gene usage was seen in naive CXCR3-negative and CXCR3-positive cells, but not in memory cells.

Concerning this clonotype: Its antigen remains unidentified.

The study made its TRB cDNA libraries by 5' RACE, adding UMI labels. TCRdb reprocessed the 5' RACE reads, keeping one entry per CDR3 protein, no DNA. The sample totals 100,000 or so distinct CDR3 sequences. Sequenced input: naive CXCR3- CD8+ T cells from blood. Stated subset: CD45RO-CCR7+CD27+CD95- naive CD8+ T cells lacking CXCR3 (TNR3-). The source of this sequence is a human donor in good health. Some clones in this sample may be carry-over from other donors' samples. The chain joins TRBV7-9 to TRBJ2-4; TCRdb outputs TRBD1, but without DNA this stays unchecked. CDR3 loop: CASSTIIPLENIQYF.